This entry describes one T cell receptor beta chain. What it binds is not known. With molecular barcodes, quantitative 5'-RACE was used to make the TCR beta libraries. From the 5' RACE reads, TCRdb called clonotypes with MiXCR, one entry per CDR3 protein. The table records about 540,000 distinct CDR3 sequences, approximately 11% of them present only once. The data derive from a study of CD8 T cells in ankylosing spondylitis. Study conclusions and caveats: Blood of patients with ankylosing spondylitis appeared to be characterized by a TCR beta motif of eight highly homologous variants. Before this, some motif variants had been reported in reactive arthritis synovial fluid and blood. Significant enrichment of disease-linked clones was reported in matched ankylosing spondylitis synovial fluid. Those disease-linked clones were CD8+; they were also relatively rare in peripheral blood.

This CDR3 has 12 amino acids. V dropped 3 bases and J dropped 6 bases, with 9 bases sitting between them. The germline CDR1 and CDR2 sequences are SGHDT and YYEEEE. The sequencing sample was made of blood, either unsorted or a sorted T cell fraction (not recorded which). The rearrangement uses TRBV5-6 and TRBJ1-2; D is undetermined. The sequence derives from a male donor with ankylosing spondylitis. The CDR3 is CASSSSSHGYTF. CDR3 bases: TGTGCCAGCAGCTCAAGTAGTCATGGCTACACCTTC.